The 21 T cell receptor beta chains in this list originate from one sample, sequenced in a study of naive and memory T cell subsets. These receptors are not linked to any known antigen. An equimolar mix of two oligonucleotides served as the beta constant-region primer for TRBC1 and TRBC2. Nested alpha and beta constant-region primers with the SP2 primer drove four PCR rounds on ligated cDNA. In TCRdb, the UMI-ligation and nested PCR reads were re-called with MiXCR into one record per CDR3 protein. Of roughly 150,000 distinct CDR3 sequences listed, roughly 22% are singletons. Study-level results: A few larger clonotypes appeared in naive repertoires, especially CD8, possibly memory cells re-expressing CD45RA.

What was sequenced was naive CD4+ T cells from blood. These receptors were collected from a human donor in good health.

This clonotype showed up just a few times. The chain has TRBV18 and TRBJ2-1; maybe TRBD2 (5 bases). The germline CDR1 and CDR2 sequences are KGHSH and LQKENI. The CDR3 covers 15 residues. V dropped 3 bases and J dropped 6 bases, with 15 bases sitting between them. This chain's CDR3 is CASSPLQMGANEQFF. DNA for the CDR3: TGTGCCAGCTCACCTTTACAAATGGGAGCCAATGAGCAGTTCTTC.

This chain connects TRBV14 to TRBJ2-7, with 11 bases aligning to TRBD1. CDR3 length equals 15 residues. Germline V gene data show CDR1 as SGHDN and CDR2 as FVKESK. The V and J ends lost 4 bases and 4 bases, in that order; junction bases with no gene match: 6. CDR3 nucleotides: TGTGCCAGCAGCCGTCCGGGACAGGGGGTTTACGAGCAGTACTTC. Protein: CASSRPGQGVYEQYF. The full variable domain, in which reference TRBV14 and TRBJ2-7 provide the parts outside the CDR3, is EAGVTQFPSHSVIEKGQTVTLRCDPISGHDNLYWYRRVMGKEIKFLLHFVKESKQDESGMPNNRFLAERTGGTYSTLKVQPAELEDSGVYFCASSRPGQGVYEQYFGPGTRLTVT.

The gene calls are TRBV28 and TRBJ2-7; 9 bases agree with TRBD1. CDR3 size: 15 residues. V lost 2 bases and J lost 2; bases outside the gene matches: 4. CDR1 MDHEN and CDR2 SYDVKM come from the germline V gene. The CDR3 DNA reads as TGTGCCAGCAGTTTAGACAGGGGGGGACCCTACGAGCAGTACTTC. Translating gives CASSLDRGGPYEQYF.

In its sample, this clonotype was seen a few times. The genes are TRBV5-1 and TRBJ2-5; D gene unclear. The CDR3 is 14 residues long. Trimming removed 0 bases from V and 0 bases from J, with 6 bases in between. Germline CDR1 is SGHRS and CDR2 is YFSETQ. The CDR3 sequence: CASSLAGNQETQYF. CDR3 coding DNA: TGCGCCAGCAGCTTGGCCGGCAACCAAGAGACCCAGTACTTC.

In its sample, this clonotype was seen many times. The rearrangement links TRBV4-1 to TRBJ2-7, with D unresolved. Germline values: CDR1 MGHRA, CDR2 YSYEKL. CDR3 size: 13 residues. Trimming stripped 6 bases from V and 1 base from J, with 10 bases between. CDR3 region: CASSHTPSYEQYF. CDR3 nucleotide sequence: TGCGCCAGCAGTCACACCCCGTCCTACGAGCAGTACTTC.

The genes are TRBV28 and TRBJ1-1; D remains unclear. CDR3 length equals 12 residues. Germline assignment: CDR1 MDHEN and CDR2 SYDVKM. The V gene lost 1 base and the J gene lost 7 bases, with 7 bases spanning the gap. In DNA form, the CDR3 reads TGTGCCAGCAGTTTATTGACAAGTGAAGCTTTCTTT. Translated: CASSLLTSEAFF.

This clonotype was recorded only once. The chain has TRBV2 and TRBJ2-7; D could derive from TRBD1 or TRBD2 (5 bases each). The V gene's germline CDR1 is SNHLY and CDR2 FYNNEI. V lost 9 bases, J lost 1 base, and 13 bases lay in between. The CDR3 length is 13 residues. The CDR3 bases are TGTGCCAGTCACCGGGACGGATCCTACGAGCAGTACTTC. Translation: CASHRDGSYEQYF.

In this sample, this clonotype turned up a few times. The rearrangement uses TRBV19 and TRBJ1-1, with D possibly matching TRBD1 (5 bases). Germline-derived CDR1 and CDR2 are LNHDA and SQIVND (reference sequence). The CDR3 has 13 residues. V lost 6 bases and J lost 1, with 9 bases in between. The CDR3 region has the DNA TGTGCCAGTAGAGGAAGGGGGAACACTGAAGCTTTCTTT. The encoded protein is CASRGRGNTEAFF.

This clonotype was recorded many times. The chain has TRBV9 and TRBJ2-3; TRBD2 agrees at 7 bases. The CDR3 runs to 15 residues. Unmatched junction bases numbered 2, after V lost 0 bases and J lost 1 base. The germline V gene encodes CDR1 SGDLS and CDR2 YYNGEE. The CDR3 DNA follows: TGTGCCAGCAGCGTAGCGGGAGGTGGCACAGATACGCAGTATTTT. As protein: CASSVAGGGTDTQYF. Full variable domain (missing parts from reference TRBV9 and TRBJ2-3): DSGVTQTPKHLITATGQRVTLRCSPRSGDLSVYWYQQSLDQGLQFLIQYYNGEERAKGNILERFSAQQFPDLHSELNLSSLELGDSALYFCASSVAGGGTDTQYFGPGTRLTVL.

The chain links TRBV6-2 or TRBV6-3 to TRBJ2-7; 11 bases agree with TRBD2. The CDR3 loop spans 15 amino acids. V trimming: 6 bases; J trimming: 3 bases; junction bases outside the gene matches: 7. Looked up from germline, CDR1 is MNHEY and CDR2 is SVGEGT. This CDR3 is CASSKGLAERYEQYF. The CDR3 DNA reads TGTGCCAGCAGCAAGGGACTAGCGGAACGCTACGAGCAGTACTTC.

J is TRBJ1-4 and V is TRBV10-2; D uncertain. The germline V gene encodes CDR1 WSHSY and CDR2 SAAADI. The V and J ends lost 4 bases and 5 bases respectively, with 8 bases between them. The CDR3 length is 13 residues. CDR3 residues: CASSGQPNEKLFF. The CDR3 nucleotides read TGCGCCAGCAGTGGGCAACCGAATGAAAAACTGTTTTTT.

This clonotype was counted only a few times. The CDR3 nucleotides read TGCAGTGCTAGAGATCGTCCTACCGGATCACCCCTCCACTTT. Its protein product is CSARDRPTGSPLHF. This chain connects TRBV20-1 to TRBJ1-6; D uncertain. Trimming shortened V by 0 bases and J by 10 bases, and 13 bases separated the two germline ends. In germline, CDR1 is DFQATT, CDR2 SNEGSKA (reference sequence). The CDR3 is 14 residues long.

This clonotype occurred a few times. The J gene is TRBJ1-1, the V gene TRBV6-2 or TRBV6-3; D is perhaps TRBD1 (5 bases). Germline loops: CDR1 MNHEY, CDR2 SVGEGT. V was shortened by 1 base and J by 5 bases, with 8 bases between the two germline ends. The CDR3 length is 13 residues. The CDR3 is CASSYLGGTEAFF. The DNA for the CDR3 is TGTGCCAGCAGTTACTTGGGGGGGACTGAAGCTTTCTTT.

This clonotype was counted only a few times. This chain joins TRBV20-1 and TRBJ2-7; maybe TRBD2 (6 bases). Trimming took off 3 bases at V and 5 bases at J, with 14 bases between the two ends. Germline CDR1 reads DFQATT; CDR2 reads SNEGSKA (reference sequence). The CDR3 is made up of 13 amino acids. Written as DNA, the CDR3 is TGCAGTGCTAGCACTAGCATCGCCGACGAGCAGTACTTC. It is translated as CSASTSIADEQYF.

This clonotype turned up a few times. The chain recombines TRBV28 with TRBJ2-4; 12 bases fit TRBD2. The CDR3 contains 17 residues. With 6 bases clipped from V and 1 base from J, the junction kept 7 bases outside the gene matches. Germline V CDR1 and CDR2: MDHEN, SYDVKM. The chain's CDR3 is CASRRRLAGDAKNIQYF. As DNA, the CDR3 is TGTGCCAGCAGACGAAGACTAGCGGGAGACGCCAAAAACATTCAGTACTTC.

The J gene is TRBJ2-6, the V gene TRBV6-2 or TRBV6-3, with D possibly called TRBD1 or TRBD2 (5 bases each). Deletions cut 4 bases from V and 0 bases from J, with 7 bases between. The CDR3 sequence is 15 residues long. CDR1 and CDR2 (germline): MNHEY, SVGEGT. In DNA, the CDR3 is TGTGCCAGCAGTTCAGGGAGCTCTGGGGCCAACGTCCTGACTTTC. Translating it yields CASSSGSSGANVLTF.

In this sample, this clonotype turned up a few times. V gene TRBV29-1 combines with J gene TRBJ2-5; TRBD2 matches at 8 bases. With V trimmed by 3 bases and J by 5 bases, 17 bases remained unmatched. The CDR3 has 17 amino acids. The germline V gene has CDR1 SQVTM and CDR2 ANQGSEA. CDR3 region: CSVDGSMSGRGGETQYF. Here the CDR3 DNA reads TGCAGCGTTGATGGGTCGATGAGCGGGAGAGGTGGGGAGACCCAGTACTTC.

The CDR3: CASSIQPGRSYNEQFF. The DNA of the CDR3 is TGCGCCAGCAGCATTCAACCGGGGCGCTCCTACAATGAGCAGTTCTTC. This rearrangement joins TRBV5-1 to TRBJ2-1; D is perhaps TRBD1 or TRBD2 (5 bases each). V lost 4 bases and J lost 0, with 14 bases in between. Germline-derived CDR1 and CDR2 are SGHRS and YFSETQ. This CDR3 has 16 residues.

This clonotype was observed a few times. This rearrangement joins TRBV6-5 to TRBJ2-1; 10 bases align to TRBD2. Unmatched junction bases numbered 14, after V lost 6 bases and J lost 3 bases. The CDR3 has 18 amino acids. Germline lookup yields CDR1 MNHEY and CDR2 SVGAGI. CDR3 sequence reads: CASRVKGMGTSVYNEQFF. The DNA of the CDR3 is TGTGCCAGCAGGGTTAAGGGTATGGGGACTAGCGTCTACAATGAGCAGTTCTTC.

The sample holds many counts of this clonotype. DNA of the CDR3: TGCAGTGCTAGAGTACCGGATGGGGCCAACGTCCTGACTTTC. Protein: CSARVPDGANVLTF. The chain links TRBV20-1 to TRBJ2-6, with D unclear. Deletions cut 1 base from V and 3 bases from J, with 7 bases between. The germline CDR1 and CDR2 sequences are DFQATT and SNEGSKA (reference sequence). This CDR3 contains 14 residues.

In its sample, this clonotype was seen many times. V and J are TRBV6-6 and TRBJ2-5, with D perhaps given as TRBD1 or TRBD2 (6 bases each). The germline CDR1 and CDR2 sequences are MNHNY and SVGAGI (reference sequence). Deletions cut 10 bases from V and 5 bases from J, with 17 bases between. The CDR3 covers 13 residues. CDR3 sequence reads: CATSEGVPETQYF. The CDR3 DNA is TGTGCCACCTCGGAGGGGGTTCCGGAGACCCAGTACTTC.